The 29 T cell receptor beta chains given below trace back to one sample, sequenced in a study of cytomegalovirus exposure and HLA in healthy donors (dated 2017 in TCRdb). The method was the immunoSEQ multiplex PCR assay. For the multiplex PCR, a mixture combining 60 forward primers for TCR Vbeta segments and 13 reverse primers for TCR Jbeta segments was used. The table comes from immuneACCESS by way of TCRdb, which keeps in-frame sequences with V and J called. Part of the clones is missing from these tables; in studies checked, under half for an unresolved V gene and the rest for unknown reasons. Counted in this sample were roughly 93,000 clones; 76% of them appeared once. The top ten hold roughly 3% of the sample. The sample comprised PBMCs. The origin of the receptors is a man aged 40-49 years in good health and CMV-seronegative.

CDR3 sequence: CASSSPGGDGANVLTF. The DNA of the CDR3 is TGTGCCAGCAGTTCCCCAGGGGGAGATGGGGCCAACGTCCTGACTTTC. The chain couples TRBV27 to TRBJ2-6, with TRBD1 identical over 7 bases. This CDR3 spans 16 amino acids. Germline V CDR1 and CDR2: MNHEY, SMNVEV (reference sequence). After removal of 4 bases from V and 3 bases from J, the junction contained 6 bases not matched to a gene.

The CDR3 DNA follows: TGTGCCATCAGTGCCCCTGGAGGTTTCCAGGGGTACGAGCAGTACTTC. This translates into CAISAPGGFQGYEQYF. The V gene is TRBV10-3, the J gene TRBJ2-7; possible D gene TRBD1, 6 bases. This CDR3 region has 16 residues. The V gene's germline CDR1 is ENHRY and CDR2 SYGVKD. Trimming pared 4 bases from V and 4 bases from J, leaving 20 bases between.

The chain is built from TRBV5-6 and TRBJ2-7, with D possibly matching TRBD2 (5 bases). Per the germline V gene, CDR1 is SGHDT and CDR2 is YYEEEE. Trimming removed 0 bases from V and 6 bases from J, with 7 bases in between. The CDR3 contains 12 residues. CDR3 bases: TGTGCCAGCAGCTTGGTCCGGGGCGAGCAGTACTTC. Translated: CASSLVRGEQYF. Variable domain in full (rest from reference TRBV5-6 and TRBJ2-7): DAGVTQSPTHLIKTRGQQVTLRCSPKSGHDTVSWYQQALGQGPQFIFQYYEEEERQRGNFPDRFSGHQFPNYSSELNVNALLLGDSALYLCASSLVRGEQYFGPGTRLTVT.

The chain recombines TRBV7-3 with TRBJ2-6; D gene ambiguous. This CDR3 contains 13 residues. Germline values: CDR1 SGHTA, CDR2 FQGTGA. The V and J ends lost 2 bases and 5 bases respectively, with 4 bases between them. In DNA, the CDR3 is TGTGCCAGCAGCTTATCCAGGGCCAACGTCCTGACTTTC. It yields the protein CASSLSRANVLTF.

The V and J genes are TRBV6-5 and TRBJ1-2; TRBD1 aligns across 8 bases. V lost 2 bases, J lost 7 bases, and 6 bases stayed unmatched. CDR3 size: 14 residues. The germline gives CDR1 MNHEY, CDR2 SVGAGI. Here the CDR3 reads CASSYGQGAGGYTF. In nucleotides, the CDR3 is TGTGCCAGCAGTTACGGGCAGGGGGCCGGTGGCTACACCTTC.

This chain links TRBV30 with TRBJ2-1, with D maybe TRBD2 (6 bases). Trimming stripped 0 bases from V and 12 bases from J, with 15 bases between. The CDR3 runs to 13 residues. From germline, CDR1 is GTSNPN and CDR2 SVGIG (reference sequence). The chain's CDR3 is CAWSVAPAGGQFF. The DNA for the CDR3 is TGTGCCTGGAGTGTAGCGCCCGCCGGGGGGCAGTTCTTC.

The V call is TRBV29-1, the J call TRBJ2-2; 8 bases are shared with TRBD2. From germline, CDR1 is SQVTM and CDR2 ANQGSEA. The ends lost 6 bases at V and 7 bases at J; junction bases unmatched: 7. This CDR3 spans 13 amino acids. DNA of the CDR3: TGCAGCGTGACGGGGGGGGCCGGCGGGGAGCTGTTTTTT. This encodes CSVTGGAGGELFF.

The chain links TRBV10-3 to TRBJ1-5, with a possible D match to TRBD1 (6 bases). The CDR3 covers 13 residues. The ends were cut back, 6 bases at V and 4 bases at J, with 10 bases in the middle. CDR1 ENHRY and CDR2 SYGVKD come from the germline V gene. The CDR3 spells CAISADRNQPQHF. CDR3 sequence (DNA): TGTGCCATCAGCGCAGACAGGAATCAGCCCCAGCATTTT.

This chain's CDR3 is CASSFLLYEQYF. The CDR3 coding sequence is TGTGCCAGCAGTTTTCTACTCTACGAGCAGTACTTC. J is TRBJ2-7 and V is TRBV28; no clear D. The V gene lost 3 bases and the J gene lost 3 bases, with 6 bases spanning the gap. The V gene's germline CDR1 is MDHEN and CDR2 SYDVKM. The CDR3 has 12 amino acids. Based on the CDR3 plus reference TRBV28 and TRBJ2-7, the full variable domain is DVKVTQSSRYLVKRTGEKVFLECVQDMDHENMFWYRQDPGLGLRLIYFSYDVKMKEKGDIPEGYSVSREKKERFSLILESASTNQTSMYLCASSFLLYEQYFGPGTRLTVT.

CDR3 sequence: CASSLGGREMGEQFF. The CDR3 DNA is TGTGCCAGCAGCTTAGGTGGGCGTGAGATGGGTGAGCAGTTCTTC. The chain links TRBV7-7 to TRBJ2-1; no reliable D call. CDR3 length: 15 residues. CDR1 and CDR2 (germline): SSHAT, FNYEAQ (reference sequence). V shed 1 base and J shed 9 bases, with 16 bases lying between them.

This rearrangement joins TRBV7-2 to TRBJ1-1; D might be TRBD1 (5 bases). The germline V gene has CDR1 SGHTA and CDR2 FQGNSA. Trimming took 0 bases from V and 0 from J, leaving 11 bases between them. The CDR3 has 16 amino acids. This chain's CDR3 is CASSLAFNRLNTEAFF. CDR3 nucleotide sequence: TGTGCCAGCAGCTTAGCATTCAACAGGCTGAACACTGAAGCTTTCTTT. The full variable domain, rest sourced from reference TRBV7-2 and TRBJ1-1, is GAGVSQSPSNKVTEKGKDVELRCDPISGHTALYWYRQSLGQGLEFLIYFQGNSAPDKSGLPSDRFSAERTGGSVSTLTIQRTQQEDSAVYLCASSLAFNRLNTEAFFGQGTRLTVV.

The V and J genes are TRBV27 and TRBJ2-7, with TRBD2 as a possible D gene (6 bases). The CDR3 runs 13 residues. V shed 2 bases and J shed 11 bases, with 16 bases lying between them. The germline V gene has CDR1 MNHEY and CDR2 SMNVEV (reference sequence). DNA of the CDR3: TGTGCCAGCAGTTTAAGTGGGGGTTGCGGGGAGTACTTC. This encodes CASSLSGGCGEYF.

In this sample, this clone turned up a few times. The chain's CDR3 is CASFQIAFRGTGELFF. In DNA, the CDR3 is TGTGCCAGCTTCCAGATAGCGTTCCGTGGCACCGGGGAGCTGTTTTTT. The J gene is TRBJ2-2, the V gene TRBV5-6, with a tentative D call TRBD2 (5 bases). The length of the CDR3 is 16 residues. Trimming removed 7 bases from V and 4 bases from J, with 20 bases in between. CDR1 is SGHDT and CDR2 is YYEEEE in the germline V gene. Combining the CDR3 with reference TRBV5-6 and TRBJ2-2 gives the whole variable domain DAGVTQSPTHLIKTRGQQVTLRCSPKSGHDTVSWYQQALGQGPQFIFQYYEEEERQRGNFPDRFSGHQFPNYSSELNVNALLLGDSALYLCASFQIAFRGTGELFFGEGSRLTVL.

The CDR3 spells CASSPALNTEAFF. The CDR3 region has the DNA TGTGCCAGCTCACCCGCCCTAAACACTGAAGCTTTCTTT. V gene TRBV18 combines with J gene TRBJ1-1; D unclear. The V end was cut by 3 bases, the J end by 2 bases, with 7 bases between. This CDR3 has 13 residues. Germline CDR1 and CDR2: KGHSH and LQKENI.

V is TRBV7-6 and J is TRBJ2-7; 7 bases fit TRBD1. In germline, CDR1 is SGHVS, CDR2 FNYEAQ. Trimming at V came to 5 bases and at J to 2 bases, leaving 6 bases not matched to a gene. The CDR3 extends over 14 amino acids. The CDR3 sequence: CASSPGQPPYEQYF. DNA for the CDR3: TGTGCCAGCAGCCCGGGACAGCCACCCTACGAGCAGTACTTC.

The CDR3 coding sequence is TGTGCCAGCAGCGGACAGGGTTCCGGGGAGCTGTTTTTT. Encoded protein: CASSGQGSGELFF. The rearrangement uses TRBV9 and TRBJ2-2; 7 bases align to TRBD1. V shed 3 bases, J shed 6 bases, and the junction held 2 bases outside the gene matches. The CDR3 loop spans 13 amino acids. The germline V gene has CDR1 SGDLS and CDR2 YYNGEE.

V usage is TRBV6-5 and J usage is TRBJ2-7, with unresolved D. CDR1 is MNHEY and CDR2 is SVGAGI in the germline V gene. The CDR3 runs 16 residues. V gave up 0 bases and J gave up 3 bases, with 15 bases separating them. CDR3 bases: TGTGCCAGCAGTTACTCGTCGGGTCAGAAGGTCTACGAGCAGTACTTC. It codes for CASSYSSGQKVYEQYF.

This rearrangement joins TRBV12-5 to TRBJ2-3; TRBD2 aligns across 9 bases. V lost 1 base, J lost 0 bases, and 2 bases stayed unmatched. Germline V gene sequence: CDR1 LGHNT, CDR2 FRNRAP. The CDR3 consists of 16 residues. The CDR3 sequence: CASGLASGASTDTQYF. The CDR3 coding sequence is TGTGCTAGTGGTTTGGCTAGCGGGGCTAGCACAGATACGCAGTATTTT.

The chain carries TRBV6-5 and TRBJ2-3; D might be TRBD1 (6 bases). Trimming pared 6 bases from V and 4 bases from J, leaving 8 bases between. This CDR3 spans 12 amino acids. The germline gives CDR1 MNHEY, CDR2 SVGAGI. CDR3 nucleotide sequence: TGTGCCAGCAGGTCAGGGGCAGATACGCAGTATTTT. It yields the protein CASRSGADTQYF.

This clone was detected once. The rearrangement uses TRBV5-1 and TRBJ2-7; D is perhaps TRBD1 (5 bases). Trimming shortened V by 2 bases and J by 0 bases, and 18 bases separated the two germline ends. This CDR3 region has 17 residues. Germline V gene data show CDR1 as SGHRS and CDR2 as YFSETQ. The CDR3: CASSLFLTQGYSYEQYF. The CDR3 nucleotides are TGCGCCAGCAGCTTATTTTTAACTCAGGGCTACTCCTACGAGCAGTACTTC. The full variable domain, its missing parts supplied by reference TRBV5-1 and TRBJ2-7, is KAGVTQTPRYLIKTRGQQVTLSCSPISGHRSVSWYQQTPGQGLQFLFEYFSETQRNKGNFPGRFSGRQFSNSRSEMNVSTLELGDSALYLCASSLFLTQGYSYEQYFGPGTRLTVT.

The chain has TRBV15 and TRBJ2-3; 8 bases line up with TRBD2. V shed 1 base and J 2 bases; nucleotides not matched to a gene: 5. Germline-derived CDR1 and CDR2 are LNHNV and YYDKDF (reference sequence). The CDR3 loop spans 16 amino acids. In nucleotides, the CDR3 is TGTGCCACCAGCAGAGCTCGCGGGGGGCCCACAGATACGCAGTATTTT. It yields the protein CATSRARGGPTDTQYF.

This clone was counted a few times. This chain links TRBV6-6 with TRBJ2-3; D is perhaps TRBD2 (6 bases). V was cut by 10 bases and J by 0 bases, with 11 bases left in between. CDR1 MNHNY and CDR2 SVGAGI come from the germline V gene (reference sequence). This CDR3 has 13 residues. CDR3 sequence reads: CATRRGSTDTQYF. CDR3 DNA sequence: TGTGCCACCCGGCGGGGTAGCACAGATACGCAGTATTTT.

V is TRBV5-1 and J is TRBJ2-1; possible D gene TRBD2, 5 bases. CDR3 size: 15 residues. CDR1 and CDR2 (germline): SGHRS, YFSETQ. Trimming left V 4 bases short and J 5 bases short, with 16 bases between. The DNA of the CDR3 is TGCGCCAGCAGCGACGACTACTACACAAACAATGAGCAGTTCTTC. It translates to CASSDDYYTNNEQFF.

The J gene is TRBJ1-2, the V gene TRBV4-1, with 8 bases fitting TRBD1. Looked up from germline, CDR1 is MGHRA and CDR2 is YSYEKL. V lost 1 base and J lost 4; bases outside the gene matches: 5. This CDR3 is built from 15 residues. CDR3 loop: CASSQGGQGGYGYTF. CDR3 DNA sequence: TGCGCCAGCAGCCAAGGTGGACAGGGCGGCTATGGCTACACCTTC.

The chain combines TRBV9 with TRBJ2-3; unclear D gene. Germline CDR1 is SGDLS and CDR2 is YYNGEE. V gave up 7 bases and J gave up 2 bases, with 8 bases separating them. The CDR3 runs to 12 residues. The CDR3 sequence: CASHPNTDTQYF. DNA for the CDR3: TGTGCCAGCCATCCTAACACAGATACGCAGTATTTT. Full variable domain (missing parts from reference TRBV9 and TRBJ2-3): DSGVTQTPKHLITATGQRVTLRCSPRSGDLSVYWYQQSLDQGLQFLIQYYNGEERAKGNILERFSAQQFPDLHSELNLSSLELGDSALYFCASHPNTDTQYFGPGTRLTVL.

J is TRBJ1-6 and V is TRBV5-4; maybe TRBD1 (5 bases). The CDR3 contains 15 residues. Germline V gene lookup returns CDR1 SGHNT and CDR2 YYREEE (reference sequence). Trimming shortened V by 1 base and J by 8 bases, and 13 bases separated the two germline ends. The CDR3: CASSLRQAGDSPLHF. CDR3 sequence (DNA): TGTGCCAGCAGCTTGCGGCAGGCGGGGGATTCACCCCTCCACTTT.

This clone was detected a few times. This sequence joins TRBV6-1 and TRBJ1-1; 7 bases fit TRBD1. The V gene's germline CDR1 is MNHNS and CDR2 SASEGT. Trimming at V came to 7 bases and at J to 4 bases, leaving 6 bases not matched to a gene. CDR3 size: 13 residues. This chain's CDR3 is CASKEGAVTEAFF. CDR3 in DNA: TGTGCCAGCAAGGAGGGGGCGGTCACTGAAGCTTTCTTT.

This clone was seen a handful of times. The chain carries TRBV27 and TRBJ1-6, with D uncertain. The CDR3 runs 12 residues. V was cut by 5 bases and J by 7 bases, with 6 bases left in between. Germline CDR1 reads MNHEY; CDR2 reads SMNVEV (reference sequence). CDR3: CASSIQNSPLHF. The CDR3 bases are TGTGCCAGCAGTATCCAGAATTCACCCCTCCACTTT.

The rearrangement joins TRBV10-3 to TRBJ2-7; 7 bases align to TRBD1. CDR1 is ENHRY, CDR2 SYGVKD, per germline. This CDR3 contains 15 residues. The junction had 8 bases not matched to a gene; V was cut back by 0 bases and J by 6 bases. CDR3: CAISESRQGPREQYF. CDR3 nucleotides: TGTGCCATCAGTGAGTCTAGACAGGGTCCTCGCGAGCAGTACTTC.